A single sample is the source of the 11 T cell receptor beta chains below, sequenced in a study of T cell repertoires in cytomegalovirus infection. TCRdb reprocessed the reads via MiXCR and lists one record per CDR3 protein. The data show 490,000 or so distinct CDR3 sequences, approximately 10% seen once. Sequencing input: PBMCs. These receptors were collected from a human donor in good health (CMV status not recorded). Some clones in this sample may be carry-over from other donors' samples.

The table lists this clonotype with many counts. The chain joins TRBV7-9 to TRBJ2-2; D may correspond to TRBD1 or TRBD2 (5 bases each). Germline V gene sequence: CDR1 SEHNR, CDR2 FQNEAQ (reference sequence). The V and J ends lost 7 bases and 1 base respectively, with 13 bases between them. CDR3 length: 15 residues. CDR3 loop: CASKNPGQNTGELFF. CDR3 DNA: TGTGCCAGCAAAAACCCGGGGCAGAACACCGGGGAGCTGTTTTTT.

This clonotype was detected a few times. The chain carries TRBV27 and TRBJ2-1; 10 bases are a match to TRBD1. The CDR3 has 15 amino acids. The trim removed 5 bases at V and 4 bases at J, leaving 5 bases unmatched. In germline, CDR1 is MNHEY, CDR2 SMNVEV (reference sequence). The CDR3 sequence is CASSLLDRGYNEQFF. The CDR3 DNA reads TGTGCCAGCAGTCTACTGGACAGGGGGTACAATGAGCAGTTCTTC.

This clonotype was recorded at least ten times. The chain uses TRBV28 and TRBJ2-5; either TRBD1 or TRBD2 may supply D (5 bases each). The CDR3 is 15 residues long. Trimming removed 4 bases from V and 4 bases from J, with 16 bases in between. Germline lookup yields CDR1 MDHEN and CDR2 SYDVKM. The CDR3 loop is CASSSNRDPRETQYF. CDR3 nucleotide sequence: TGTGCCAGCAGTTCAAACCGGGACCCCCGAGAGACCCAGTACTTC.

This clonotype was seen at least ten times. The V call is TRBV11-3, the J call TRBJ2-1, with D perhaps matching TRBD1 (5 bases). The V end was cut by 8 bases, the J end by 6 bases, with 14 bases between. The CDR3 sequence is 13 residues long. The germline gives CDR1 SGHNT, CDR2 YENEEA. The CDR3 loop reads CASGGAGSNEQFF. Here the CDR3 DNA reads TGTGCCAGCGGTGGGGCAGGTAGCAATGAGCAGTTCTTC. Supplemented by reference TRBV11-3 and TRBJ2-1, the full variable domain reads EAGVVQSPRYKIIEKKQPVAFWCNPISGHNTLYWYLQNLGQGPELLIRYENEEAVDDSQLPKDRFSAERLKGVDSTLKIQPAELGDSAVYLCASGGAGSNEQFFGPGTRLTVL.

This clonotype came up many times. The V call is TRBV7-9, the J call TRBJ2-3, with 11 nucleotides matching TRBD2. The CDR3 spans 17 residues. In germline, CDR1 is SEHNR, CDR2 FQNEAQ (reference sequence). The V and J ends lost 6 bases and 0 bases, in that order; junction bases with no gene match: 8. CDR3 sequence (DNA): TGTGCCAGCAGTCTCGGACTAGCGGGTGTAAGCACAGATACGCAGTATTTT. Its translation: CASSLGLAGVSTDTQYF.

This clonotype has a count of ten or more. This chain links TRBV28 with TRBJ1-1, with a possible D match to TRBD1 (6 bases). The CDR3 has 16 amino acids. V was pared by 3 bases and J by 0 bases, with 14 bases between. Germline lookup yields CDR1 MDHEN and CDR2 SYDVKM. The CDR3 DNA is TGTGCCAGCAGTTTCATTGGAGGGGGGATGAACACTGAAGCTTTCTTT. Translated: CASSFIGGGMNTEAFF.

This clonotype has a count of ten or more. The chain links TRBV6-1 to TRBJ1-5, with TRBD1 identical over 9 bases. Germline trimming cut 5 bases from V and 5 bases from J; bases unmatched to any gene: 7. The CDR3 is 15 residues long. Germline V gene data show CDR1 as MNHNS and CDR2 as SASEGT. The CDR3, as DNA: TGTGCCAGCAGTCTCCGGGACAGGGTTGATCAGCCCCAGCATTTT. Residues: CASSLRDRVDQPQHF.

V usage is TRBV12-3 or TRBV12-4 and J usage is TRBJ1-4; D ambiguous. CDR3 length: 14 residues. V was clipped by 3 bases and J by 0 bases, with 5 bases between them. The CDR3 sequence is CASSFLATNEKLFF. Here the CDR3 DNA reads TGTGCCAGCAGTTTTTTAGCAACTAATGAAAAACTGTTTTTT.

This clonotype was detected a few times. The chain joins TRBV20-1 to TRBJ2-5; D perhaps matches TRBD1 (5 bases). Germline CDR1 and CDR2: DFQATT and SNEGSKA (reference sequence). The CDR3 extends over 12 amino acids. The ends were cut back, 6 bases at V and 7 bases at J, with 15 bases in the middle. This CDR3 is CSAQAGRGTQYF. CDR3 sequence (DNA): TGCAGTGCCCAAGCCGGAAGGGGGACCCAGTACTTC.

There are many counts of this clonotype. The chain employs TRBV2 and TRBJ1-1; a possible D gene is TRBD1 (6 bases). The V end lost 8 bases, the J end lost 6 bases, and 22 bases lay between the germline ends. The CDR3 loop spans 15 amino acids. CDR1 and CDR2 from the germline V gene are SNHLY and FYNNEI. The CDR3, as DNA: TGTGCCAGCCGACTACTACGGGGGGCGACCCCTGAAGCTTTCTTT. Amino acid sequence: CASRLLRGATPEAFF.

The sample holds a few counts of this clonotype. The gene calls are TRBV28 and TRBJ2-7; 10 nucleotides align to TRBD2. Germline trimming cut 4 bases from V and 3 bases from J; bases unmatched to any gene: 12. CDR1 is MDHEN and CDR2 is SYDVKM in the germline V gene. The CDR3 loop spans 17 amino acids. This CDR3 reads CASSSSYGTSAHYEQYF. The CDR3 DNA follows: TGTGCCAGCAGTTCATCTTACGGGACTAGCGCACACTACGAGCAGTACTTC.